The source of this T cell receptor beta chain is a study of PD-L1 blockade in urothelial cancer. About the study: Median T cell yield per blood sample was more than 120,000 cells.

Described time point: pretreatment peripheral blood. Every PCR was spiked with synthetic TCR analog templates. Some clones are missing from TCRdb's copy, which holds only in-frame ones; the method was immunoSEQ multiplex PCR. The data contain about 56,000 clones, over 75% of them singletons. This CDR3 has 15 amino acids. Germline CDR1 SGHDT, CDR2 YYEEEE. Trimming stripped 1 base from V and 2 bases from J, with 13 bases between. In this sample, this clone turned up a few times. The sequence derives from a man between 65 and 80 years old with urothelial cancer. Source: PBMCs, taken around atezolizumab (anti-PD-L1) treatment. The rearrangement links TRBV5-6 to TRBJ2-7, with TRBD2 as a possible D gene (7 bases). As DNA, the CDR3 is TGTGCCAGCAGCTTGATTCGGGGGGCGGCCTACGAGCAGTACTTC. Amino acid sequence: CASSLIRGAAYEQYF.